The 3 T cell receptor beta chains presented below share a single source sample, sequenced in a study of blood T cell repertoires in COVID-19. The repertoire was sequenced with immunoSEQ multiplex PCR; TCRdb's copy has only in-frame clones and lacks some. The table includes roughly 27,000 clones, around 87% detected once. Sequencing was performed on peripheral blood. Receptor source: a human donor in a cohort sampled during active COVID-19.

The CDR3 protein is CASSSYRDRITDTQYF. CDR3 coding DNA: TGTGCCAGCAGCTCGTACCGGGACAGAATCACAGATACGCAGTATTTT. The chain has TRBV7-2 and TRBJ2-3; 7 bases are a match to TRBD1. The V segment lost 4 bases and the J segment 2 bases; nucleotides outside the gene matches: 9. Germline values: CDR1 SGHTA, CDR2 FQGNSA. The CDR3 loop spans 16 amino acids.

The chain uses TRBV7-9 and TRBJ2-5; 9 nucleotides agree with TRBD2. The junction had 16 bases not matched to a gene; V was cut back by 5 bases and J by 3 bases. This CDR3 comprises 18 residues. Per germline, CDR1 SEHNR and CDR2 FQNEAQ (reference sequence). The CDR3 region is CASSPRGLRLAEKETQYF. CDR3 bases: TGTGCCAGCAGCCCTAGGGGGCTCCGACTAGCGGAGAAAGAGACCCAGTACTTC.

The genes are TRBV3-1 (or the pseudogene TRBV3-2) and TRBJ2-5; unclear D gene. Per germline, CDR1 LGHDT and CDR2 YNNKEL (reference sequence). Between the trimmed V and J ends, which lost 4 bases and 1 base, there was a span of 10 bases. The CDR3 covers 14 residues. CDR3 in amino acids: CASSLRLVQETQYF. The CDR3 coding sequence is TGTGCCAGCAGCCTTCGACTCGTCCAAGAGACCCAGTACTTC.